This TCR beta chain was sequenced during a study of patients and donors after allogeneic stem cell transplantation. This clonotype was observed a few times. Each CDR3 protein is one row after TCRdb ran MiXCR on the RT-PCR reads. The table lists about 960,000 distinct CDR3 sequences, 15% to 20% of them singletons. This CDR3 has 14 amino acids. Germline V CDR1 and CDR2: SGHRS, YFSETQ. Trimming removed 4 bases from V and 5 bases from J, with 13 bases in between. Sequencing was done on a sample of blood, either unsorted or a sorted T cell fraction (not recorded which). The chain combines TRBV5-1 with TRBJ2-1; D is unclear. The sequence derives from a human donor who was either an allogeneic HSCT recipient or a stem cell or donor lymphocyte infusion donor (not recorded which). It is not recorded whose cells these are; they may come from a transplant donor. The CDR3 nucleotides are TGCGCCAGCAGCCCCATAACTACTAACAATGAGCAGTTCTTC. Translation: CASSPITTNNEQFF.